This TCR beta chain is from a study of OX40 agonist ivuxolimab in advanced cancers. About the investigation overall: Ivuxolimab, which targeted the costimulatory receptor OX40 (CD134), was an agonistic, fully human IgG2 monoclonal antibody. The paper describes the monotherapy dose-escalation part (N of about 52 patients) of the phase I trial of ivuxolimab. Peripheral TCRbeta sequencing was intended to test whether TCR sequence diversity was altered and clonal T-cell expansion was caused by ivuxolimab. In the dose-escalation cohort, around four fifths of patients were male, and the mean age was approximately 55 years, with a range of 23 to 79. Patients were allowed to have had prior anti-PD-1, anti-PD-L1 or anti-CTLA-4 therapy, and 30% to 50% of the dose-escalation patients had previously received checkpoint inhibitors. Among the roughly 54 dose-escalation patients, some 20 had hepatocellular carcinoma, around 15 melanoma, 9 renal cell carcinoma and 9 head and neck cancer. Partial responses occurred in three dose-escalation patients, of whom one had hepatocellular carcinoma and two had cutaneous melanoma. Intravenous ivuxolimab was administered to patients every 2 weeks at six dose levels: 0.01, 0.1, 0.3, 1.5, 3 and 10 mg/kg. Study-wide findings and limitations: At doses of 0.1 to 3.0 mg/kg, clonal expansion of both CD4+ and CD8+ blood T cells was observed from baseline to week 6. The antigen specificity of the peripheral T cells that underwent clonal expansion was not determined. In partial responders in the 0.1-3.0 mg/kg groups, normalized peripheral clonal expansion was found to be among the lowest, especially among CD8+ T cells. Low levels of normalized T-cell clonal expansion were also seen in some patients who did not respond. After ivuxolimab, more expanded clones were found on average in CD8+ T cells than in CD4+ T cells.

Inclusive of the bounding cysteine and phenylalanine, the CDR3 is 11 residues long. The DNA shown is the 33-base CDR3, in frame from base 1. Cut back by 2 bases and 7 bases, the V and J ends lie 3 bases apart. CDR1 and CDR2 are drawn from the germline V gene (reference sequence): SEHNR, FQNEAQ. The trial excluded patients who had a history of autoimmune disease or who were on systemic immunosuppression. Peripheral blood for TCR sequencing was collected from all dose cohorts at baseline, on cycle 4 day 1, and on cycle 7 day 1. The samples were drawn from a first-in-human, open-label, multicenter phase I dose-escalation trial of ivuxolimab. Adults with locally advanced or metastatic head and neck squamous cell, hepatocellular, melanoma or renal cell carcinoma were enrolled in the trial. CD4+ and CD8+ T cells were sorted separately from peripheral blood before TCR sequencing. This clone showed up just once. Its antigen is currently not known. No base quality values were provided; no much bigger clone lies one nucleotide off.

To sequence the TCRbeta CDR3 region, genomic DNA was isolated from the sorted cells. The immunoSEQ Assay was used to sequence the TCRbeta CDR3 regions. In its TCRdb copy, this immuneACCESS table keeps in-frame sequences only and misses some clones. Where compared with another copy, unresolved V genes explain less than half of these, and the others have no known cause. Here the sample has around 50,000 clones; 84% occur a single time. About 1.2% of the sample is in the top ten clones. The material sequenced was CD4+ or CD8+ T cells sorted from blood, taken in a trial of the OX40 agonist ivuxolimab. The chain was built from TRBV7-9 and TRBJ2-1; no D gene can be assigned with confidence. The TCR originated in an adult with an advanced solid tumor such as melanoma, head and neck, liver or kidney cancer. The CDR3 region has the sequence CASSLNNEQFF. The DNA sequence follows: TGTGCCAGCAGCTTAAATAATGAGCAGTTCTTC.